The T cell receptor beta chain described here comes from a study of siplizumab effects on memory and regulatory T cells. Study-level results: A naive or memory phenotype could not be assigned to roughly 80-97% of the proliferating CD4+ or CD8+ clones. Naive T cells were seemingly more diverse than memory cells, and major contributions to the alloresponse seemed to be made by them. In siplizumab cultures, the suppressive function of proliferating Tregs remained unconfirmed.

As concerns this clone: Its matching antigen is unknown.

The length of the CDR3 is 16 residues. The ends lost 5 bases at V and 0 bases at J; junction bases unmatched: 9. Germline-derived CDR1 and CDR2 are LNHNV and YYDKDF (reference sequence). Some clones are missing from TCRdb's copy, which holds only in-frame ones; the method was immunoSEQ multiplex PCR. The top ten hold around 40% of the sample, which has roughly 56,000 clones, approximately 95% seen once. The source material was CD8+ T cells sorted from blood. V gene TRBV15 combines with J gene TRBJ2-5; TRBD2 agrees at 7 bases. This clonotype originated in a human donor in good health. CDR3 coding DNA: TGTGCCACCAGCTCCTGGGGGGGGACGTACCAAGAGACCCAGTACTTC. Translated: CATSSWGGTYQETQYF.